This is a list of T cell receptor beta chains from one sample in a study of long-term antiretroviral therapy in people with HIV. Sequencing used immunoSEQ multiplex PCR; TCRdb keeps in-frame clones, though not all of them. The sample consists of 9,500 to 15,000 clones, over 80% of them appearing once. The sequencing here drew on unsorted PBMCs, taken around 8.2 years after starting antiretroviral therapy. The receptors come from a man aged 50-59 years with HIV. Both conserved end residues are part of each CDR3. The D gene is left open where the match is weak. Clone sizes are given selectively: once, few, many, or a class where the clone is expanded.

TGTGCCAGCTTCAGCTTCTATCAGCCGTACAATGAGCAGTTCTTC,CASFSFYQPYNEQFF,NA,NA,TRBJ2-1,15,TRBV2
TGCGCCAGCACCCCAGTCGGCTCTGGAAACACCATATATTTT,CASTPVGSGNTIYF,NA,NA,TRBJ1-3,14,TRBV4-1
TGTGCCAGCAGCTTAGTCCATGGGTATCAAGAGACCCAGTACTTC,CASSLVHGYQETQYF,NA,NA,TRBJ2-5,15,TRBV7-2
TGTGCCAGCAGTGAATCGGGGTTCTATGGCTACACCTTC,CASSESGFYGYTF,NA,NA,TRBJ1-2,13,TRBV25-1
TGCGCCAGCAGCTACCGGACTAGCGGGACGTACGAGCAGTACTTC,CASSYRTSGTYEQYF,TRBD2,medium-sized,TRBJ2-7,15,TRBV5-1
TGCGCCAGCAGCCAAGACACTTACAATCAGCCCCAGCATTTT,CASSQDTYNQPQHF,NA,NA,TRBJ1-5,14,TRBV4-1
TGTGCCAGCAGCTGGGACGGTGCAAATTCACCCCTCCACTTT,CASSWDGANSPLHF,NA,NA,TRBJ1-6,14,TRBV5-8
TGTGCCAGCGGTTATATTGAAGCTTTCTTT,CASGYIEAFF,NA,NA,TRBJ1-1,10,TRBV13
TGTGCCAGCAGTGCGGTGAGGACAGCCTCTGGAAACACCATATATTTT,CASSAVRTASGNTIYF,NA,once,TRBJ1-3,16,TRBV6-1
TGTGCCAGCAGTCGGACAGGGGTCTATGGCTACACCTTC,CASSRTGVYGYTF,TRBD1,NA,TRBJ1-2,13,TRBV6-1
TGTGCCAGCAGCTTACCGCTCAGAGTGGAGACCCAGTACTTC,CASSLPLRVETQYF,NA,NA,TRBJ2-5,14,TRBV5-6
TGCGCCAGCACCTCAGGACCAGCTAACGGCTACACCTTC,CASTSGPANGYTF,NA,NA,TRBJ1-2,13,TRBV5-1
TGTGCTAGTGGTTTGCCAACAGGTTCATCCACCGGGGAGCTGTTTTTT,CASGLPTGSSTGELFF,NA,NA,TRBJ2-2,16,TRBV12-5
TGTGCCAGCAGTGAACCAGGTGGGGACTACGAGCAGTACTTC,CASSEPGGDYEQYF,NA,once,TRBJ2-7,14,TRBV25-1
TGTGCCAGCAGTTTGTGGGGGCTCGGGGAAAAACTGTTTTTT,CASSLWGLGEKLFF,NA,few,TRBJ1-4,14,TRBV27
TGTGCCAGCAGCTTATCTAGCGTGGACGGGGAGCTGTTTTTT,CASSLSSVDGELFF,NA,NA,TRBJ2-2,14,TRBV7-6
TGTGCTAGTGGTTTGAACAGCAATCAGCCCCAGCATTTT,CASGLNSNQPQHF,NA,NA,TRBJ1-5,13,TRBV12-5
TGTGCCAGCAGTGACGGGGGCCCCCAGCATTTT,CASSDGGPQHF,NA,NA,TRBJ1-5,11,TRBV25-1
TGTGCCAGTAGTATGGTTAGCGGGGAGTACTACGAGCAGTACTTC,CASSMVSGEYYEQYF,TRBD2,NA,TRBJ2-7,15,TRBV19
TGTGCCAGCAGCTTCGGGGACAGGGTCAAAAACATTCAGTACTTC,CASSFGDRVKNIQYF,TRBD1,NA,TRBJ2-4,15,TRBV5-4
TGCGCCAGCAGCCAACAAGCCGGGGAGCTGTTTTTT,CASSQQAGELFF,NA,NA,TRBJ2-2,12,TRBV4-1
TGTGCCAGTAGTTCAGATGGTGGGACCGGGGAGCTGTTTTTT,CASSSDGGTGELFF,NA,NA,TRBJ2-2,14,TRBV19
TGTGCCAGCAGCTTAGCCCCGACAGTACCCGATATTAGTGATGAAGCTTTCTTT,CASSLAPTVPDISDEAFF,NA,NA,TRBJ1-1,18,TRBV11-3
TGCAGCGTTGAAAATGGAAACACCATATATTTT,CSVENGNTIYF,NA,NA,TRBJ1-3,11,TRBV29-1
TGTGCTAGTGGTCCCCTCTTGGGGCAGTATTTT,CASGPLLGQYF,NA,NA,TRBJ2-3,11,TRBV12-5
TGTGCCAGCTTGGCGGGGGATGAGCAGTTCTTC,CASLAGDEQFF,TRBD2,NA,TRBJ2-1,11,TRBV5-4
TGCGCCAGCAGCGCGTACCCTTTCAGTGGAAGCAAAAACATTCAGTACTTC,CASSAYPFSGSKNIQYF,NA,NA,TRBJ2-4,17,TRBV4-1
TGCGCCAGCAGCCTCCCTAGTGAAAAACTGTTTTTT,CASSLPSEKLFF,NA,NA,TRBJ1-4,12,TRBV4-1
TGTGCCAGCAGTCCCCCCGAGTGGGGGGTCACTGAAGCTTTCTTT,CASSPPEWGVTEAFF,NA,NA,TRBJ1-1,15,TRBV28
TGTGCCAGCAGCTCCACGGACAGGGGGCCAGATACGCAGTATTTT,CASSSTDRGPDTQYF,TRBD1,NA,TRBJ2-3,15,TRBV7-9
TGCGCCAGCAGTGATAAGGGGGCGCCGGACACTGAAGCTTTCTTT,CASSDKGAPDTEAFF,TRBD1,NA,TRBJ1-1,15,TRBV10-1
TGTGCCAGCAGCGGGACTAGCGGGGTAGTCGACGAGCAGTACTTC,CASSGTSGVVDEQYF,TRBD2,few,TRBJ2-7,15,TRBV7-9
TGCAGCGTTGAAGTTGTCGGGTCTGGAAACACCATATATTTT,CSVEVVGSGNTIYF,NA,NA,TRBJ1-3,14,TRBV29-1
TGTGCCAGCAGCCCAGTCACAGGGCCTGGAAACACCATATATTTT,CASSPVTGPGNTIYF,NA,few,TRBJ1-3,15,TRBV6-5
TGTGCCAGCAGCTTAGTCGGGTTCACAGATACGCAGTATTTT,CASSLVGFTDTQYF,NA,NA,TRBJ2-3,14,TRBV7-9
TGTGCCAGCAGCTTACAGGGAAGTGCCTATGGCTACACCTTC,CASSLQGSAYGYTF,NA,NA,TRBJ1-2,14,TRBV5-6
TGTGCCAGCAGCCCAGCGGGACAGGGGGCGGAAGGCTACACCTTC,CASSPAGQGAEGYTF,TRBD1,NA,TRBJ1-2,15,TRBV2
TGTGCCAGCAGCGTCGACAGGTTTCTTGGAACCGGGGAGCTGTTTTTT,CASSVDRFLGTGELFF,NA,NA,TRBJ2-2,16,TRBV9
TGTGCCAGCAGCTCGCCCAAGGATTCACCCCTCCACTTT,CASSSPKDSPLHF,NA,once,TRBJ1-6,13,TRBV11-2
TGTGCCAGCAGCTTTAGGTCAGGGGGTGTGAATGAAAAACTGTTTTTT,CASSFRSGGVNEKLFF,TRBD1,NA,TRBJ1-4,16,TRBV7-6
TGTGCCAGCAGCTTAGGTCGGACAGGGGAAAACTATGGCTACACCTTC,CASSLGRTGENYGYTF,TRBD1,NA,TRBJ1-2,16,TRBV7-9
TGTGCCAGCAGCTTCGGGACTAGCAGCACAGATACGCAGTATTTT,CASSFGTSSTDTQYF,TRBD2,few,TRBJ2-3,15,TRBV7-3
TGTGCCAGCAGCTTGGCCTTCCCAGGGGTTGGCAATGAGCAGTTCTTC,CASSLAFPGVGNEQFF,NA,NA,TRBJ2-1,16,TRBV5-6
TGTGCCAGCAGCTTTGGACGCACAGGGAGCACTGGGGCCAACGTCCTGACTTTC,CASSFGRTGSTGANVLTF,NA,few,TRBJ2-6,18,TRBV7-9
TGTGCCAGCAGCTCCCGGATCCCCTATGGCTACACCTTC,CASSSRIPYGYTF,NA,few,TRBJ1-2,13,TRBV7-8
TGTGCCAGCAGCTTAGCCGGATTCGGGCTTAGGGAAAAACTGTTTTTT,CASSLAGFGLREKLFF,NA,NA,TRBJ1-4,16,TRBV13
TGTGCCAGCAGCTGGGCCTCCTATGGGGCCAACGTCCTGACTTTC,CASSWASYGANVLTF,NA,NA,TRBJ2-6,15,TRBV7-9
TGTGCCACCAGCGGACCCGACAGGGAGGTGGTGGCTTTCTTT,CATSGPDREVVAFF,TRBD1,NA,TRBJ1-1,14,TRBV15
TGTGCCAGCAGCTTAAAACGTACGGGGATGACAAGCACAGATACGCAGTATTTT,CASSLKRTGMTSTDTQYF,NA,NA,TRBJ2-3,18,TRBV7-2
TGTGCCAGCAGGAAGGGGGCAGCTGAAGAGTTTGGAAACACCATATATTTT,CASRKGAAEEFGNTIYF,TRBD1,NA,TRBJ1-3,17,TRBV27
TGTGCCAGCAGCGTAGGACTAGCGGGGGACACAGATACGCAGTATTTT,CASSVGLAGDTDTQYF,TRBD2,NA,TRBJ2-3,16,TRBV9
TGTGCCAGCAGCTTAATGGGTGGCTATAATTCACCCCTCCACTTT,CASSLMGGYNSPLHF,NA,NA,TRBJ1-6,15,TRBV7-3